This T cell receptor beta chain was sequenced during a study of T cell responses to AZD1222 COVID-19 vaccine. The CDR3 has 13 amino acids. Trimming cost V 4 bases and J 6 bases, with 14 bases left between them. Germline CDR1 and CDR2: SGHNT and YYREEE (reference sequence). This table comes from immunoSEQ multiplex PCR, and its TCRdb copy is limited to in-frame clones, with some not included. Altogether fewer than 110,000 clones are present, 90% to 95% being singletons, with the ten largest covering under 50%. With regard to this clone: What it binds is unknown.

Regarding the study as a whole: Donor demographics were predominantly white British with a female majority; clonal diversity may be underestimated.

The gene calls are TRBV5-4 and TRBJ2-7; D is ambiguous. This material consisted of peripheral blood, taken on day 0 of AZD1222 vaccination. This clonotype was sampled from an adult in good health. The CDR3 reads CASSDSWGGEQYF. CDR3 in DNA: TGTGCCAGCAGCGACTCTTGGGGTGGCGAGCAGTACTTC.